What follows are 5 T cell receptor beta chains derived from one specimen sequenced in a study of regulatory T cells in long-lasting Graves disease. Time point reported: newly diagnosed GD, antithyroid drugs for less than 3 months. Construction of the TCR library relied on RNA isolated from PBMCs. Researchers made TCR beta libraries by using iRepertoire HTBI primers and running Arm-PCR on CDR3 regions. TCRdb re-called the multiplex PCR reads through MiXCR, storing one row per CDR3 protein. The data show roughly 510,000 distinct CDR3 sequences, roughly 16% seen once. These data were also reused for a study on T cells in Graves' hyperthyroidism and ophthalmopathy.

This specimen was peripheral blood mononuclear cells (PBMCs), taken at new diagnosis, from a patient treated with antithyroid drugs. Every receptor here comes from a man younger than 30 with Graves disease.

The CDR3 coding sequence is TGCGCCAGCAGCTACGGACGGAATTCACCCCTCCACTTT. Protein product: CASSYGRNSPLHF. The chain joins TRBV5-1 to TRBJ1-6; D ambiguous. Trimming shortened V by 3 bases and J by 7 bases, and 8 bases separated the two germline ends. The CDR3 runs to 13 residues. Germline CDR1 and CDR2: SGHRS and YFSETQ. The complete variable domain, with remaining parts taken from reference TRBV5-1 and TRBJ1-6, reads KAGVTQTPRYLIKTRGQQVTLSCSPISGHRSVSWYQQTPGQGLQFLFEYFSETQRNKGNFPGRFSGRQFSNSRSEMNVSTLELGDSALYLCASSYGRNSPLHFGNGTRLTVT.

The chain uses TRBV10-3 and TRBJ1-1, with D tentatively TRBD1 (5 bases). In germline, CDR1 is ENHRY, CDR2 SYGVKD. The CDR3 extends over 13 amino acids. Trimming cost V 0 bases and J 6 bases, with 8 bases left between them. The CDR3 nucleotides read TGTGCCATCAGTGAGTCGGGGACCCCTGAAGCTTTCTTT. Translation gives CAISESGTPEAFF.

Notes on this clonotype: Possible read error: a much larger clone is one base away. The chain recombines TRBV2 with TRBJ2-5; TRBD2 is a possible D gene (6 bases). V shed 1 base and J shed 2 bases, with 17 bases lying between them. The CDR3 sequence is 17 residues long. Germline V lookup: CDR1 SNHLY, CDR2 FYNNEI. CDR3: CASSEERVGVEQETQYF. The DNA for the CDR3 is TGTGCCAGCAGTGAAGAGCGGGTGGGAGTAGAGCAAGAGACCCAGTACTTC.

This clonotype has a handful of counts. This sequence may be a read error, since a much larger clone differs from it by one base. The chain recombines TRBV28 with TRBJ2-3, with D maybe TRBD2 (5 bases). The CDR3 has 13 residues. Trimming shortened V by 6 bases and J by 6 bases, and 13 bases separated the two germline ends. Germline lookup yields CDR1 MDHEN and CDR2 SYDVKM. The CDR3 sequence: CASRGSLLDTQYF. The CDR3 DNA sequence: TGTGCCAGCAGGGGGAGCCTGTTGGATACGCAGTATTTT.

This clonotype has only a few counts. V gene TRBV6-2 or TRBV6-3 combines with J gene TRBJ2-7; tentatively, D is TRBD1 (5 bases). The CDR3 extends over 14 amino acids. CDR1 is MNHEY, CDR2 SVGEGT, per germline. V lost 2 bases, J lost 7 bases, and 15 bases lay in between. The CDR3 region is CASSYTQGIWEQYF. DNA for the CDR3: TGTGCCAGCAGTTACACCCAGGGAATCTGGGAGCAGTACTTC.